These 30 T cell receptor beta chains originate from one sample sequenced in a study of blood T cells in healthy people across ages. Primers used in a second PCR of roughly 6 to 11 cycles were a sample-barcoded 5' primer and a J-beta primer mix. Each CDR3 protein gets one entry after TCRdb re-called the 5' RACE reads with MiXCR. The table includes hundreds of thousands of distinct CDR3 sequences, roughly 60% detected once. Sequencing was performed on blood. The receptors come from a man under 40 in good health.

This clonotype is a singleton in its sample. The rearrangement links TRBV6-5 to TRBJ2-7; D may match TRBD1 or TRBD2 (5 bases each). The V gene's germline CDR1 is MNHEY and CDR2 SVGAGI. The CDR3 runs to 16 residues. V shed 5 bases and J shed 2 bases, with 19 bases lying between them. The CDR3 here is CASSTAGATRTYEQYF. DNA for the CDR3: TGTGCCAGCAGTACGGCCGGGGCAACCCGTACCTACGAGCAGTACTTC.

This rearrangement joins TRBV2 to TRBJ2-6, with D perhaps matching TRBD1 (6 bases). This CDR3 region has 16 residues. V lost 2 bases, J lost 2 bases, and 10 bases lay in between. CDR1 and CDR2 (germline): SNHLY, FYNNEI. This CDR3 reads CASSEPPGAGANVLTF. CDR3 DNA: TGTGCCAGCAGTGAACCCCCAGGGGCTGGGGCCAACGTCCTGACTTTC.

This rearrangement joins TRBV29-1 to TRBJ2-5, with D possibly TRBD2 on 6 matching bases. There are 11 residues in the CDR3. CDR1 and CDR2 from the germline V gene are SQVTM and ANQGSEA. V dropped 7 bases and J dropped 11 bases, with 17 bases sitting between them. In DNA form, the CDR3 reads TGCAGCGCGGAGTTGATGGCGGGGCAGTACTTC. Translating it yields CSAELMAGQYF.

The J gene is TRBJ1-1, the V gene TRBV4-3; D call uncertain. CDR1 is LGHNA, CDR2 YSLEER, per germline. V was trimmed by 8 bases and J by 3 bases, leaving 13 bases between them. The CDR3 spans 13 residues. The CDR3 sequence is CASGSSLDTEAFF. The CDR3 nucleotides read TGCGCCAGCGGTTCTTCCCTTGACACTGAAGCTTTCTTT.

The chain links TRBV10-1 to TRBJ2-1; 8 bases are a match to TRBD1. V was clipped by 5 bases and J by 0 bases; unmatched bases: 15. There are 19 residues in the CDR3. The germline CDR1 and CDR2 sequences are WNHNN and SYGVQD (reference sequence). CDR3: CASSSFPRTGGSSYNEQFF. The CDR3 nucleotides are TGCGCCAGCAGTTCCTTTCCGAGAACAGGGGGTAGCTCCTACAATGAGCAGTTCTTC.

The J gene is TRBJ1-6, the V gene TRBV27; TRBD1 matches at 8 bases. The V gene end was trimmed by 4 bases and the J gene end by 7 bases; junction bases not matched to a gene: 6. This CDR3 is 15 amino acids long. Germline V gene data show CDR1 as MNHEY and CDR2 as SMNVEV (reference sequence). CDR3 loop: CASSYGTGPNSPLHF. The CDR3 DNA reads TGTGCCAGCAGTTACGGGACAGGTCCAAATTCACCCCTCCACTTT.

V and J are TRBV20-1 and TRBJ2-7; TRBD1 might be the D (6 bases). Per germline, CDR1 DFQATT and CDR2 SNEGSKA (reference sequence). Trimming shortened V by 4 bases and J by 5 bases, and 12 bases separated the two germline ends. This CDR3 has 12 amino acids. CDR3 sequence (DNA): TGCAGTGCTACCCGGGGACACCACGAGCAGTACTTC. Amino acids: CSATRGHHEQYF.

V gene TRBV28 combines with J gene TRBJ2-3; D is possibly TRBD2 (6 bases). Trimming stripped 3 bases from V and 0 bases from J, with 10 bases between. Germline lookup yields CDR1 MDHEN and CDR2 SYDVKM. This CDR3 is built from 15 residues. As DNA, the CDR3 is TGTGCCAGCAGTTTGGAGCGGGCTAGCACAGATACGCAGTATTTT. Amino acid sequence: CASSLERASTDTQYF.

J is TRBJ2-1 and V is TRBV24-1, with no clear D. Germline CDR1 KGHDR, CDR2 SFDVKD. The CDR3 consists of 11 residues. V dropped 7 bases and J dropped 6 bases, with 6 bases sitting between them. The CDR3 DNA reads TGTGCCACCAGCATTTTCAATGAGCAGTTCTTC. Its protein is CATSIFNEQFF.

This clonotype appeared a few times. This rearrangement joins TRBV28 to TRBJ2-7; 7 bases fit TRBD2. The J call may be incorrect, as the DNA end agrees better with TRBJ2-5. Looked up from germline, CDR1 is MDHEN and CDR2 is SYDVKM. The CDR3 is 14 amino acids. In nucleotides, the CDR3 is TGTGCCAGCAGCGACCCGCGGGGGAGAGAGACCCAGTACTTC. Encoded protein: CASSDPRGRETQYF.

CDR3 nucleotide sequence: TGTGCCATCAGTCCCTCGGGGACAGTGGGCTTAGCGGGGGCCAACGTCCTGACTTTC. This encodes CAISPSGTVGLAGANVLTF. This chain connects TRBV10-3 to TRBJ2-6; TRBD1 aligns across 7 bases. Germline CDR1 and CDR2: ENHRY and SYGVKD. Germline trimming cut 5 bases from V and 4 bases from J; bases unmatched to any gene: 17. The CDR3 has 19 amino acids.

The chain has TRBV10-3 and TRBJ2-5; D is tentatively TRBD1 or TRBD2 (6 bases each). The length of the CDR3 is 11 residues. Deletions cut 0 bases from V and 11 bases from J, with 7 bases between. Germline V gene lookup returns CDR1 ENHRY and CDR2 SYGVKD. In nucleotides, the CDR3 is TGTGCCATCAGTGAGTCAGGGGGGCAGTACTTC. Translated, it gives CAISESGGQYF.

V usage is TRBV7-6 and J usage is TRBJ2-5; D remains unclear. Germline assignment: CDR1 SGHVS and CDR2 FNYEAQ. The length of the CDR3 is 15 residues. Between the trimmed V and J ends, which lost 1 base and 0 bases, there was a span of 9 bases. CDR3 DNA: TGTGCCAGCAGCTTAGAAACATTCCACCAAGAGACCCAGTACTTC. Translation: CASSLETFHQETQYF.

The genes are TRBV6-1 and TRBJ1-2, with D unresolved. The CDR3 extends over 13 amino acids. Per the germline V gene, CDR1 is MNHNS and CDR2 is SASEGT. V was trimmed by 6 bases and J by 2 bases, leaving 10 bases between them. This chain's CDR3 is CASRVEWNYGYTF. Here the CDR3 DNA reads TGTGCCAGCAGGGTCGAGTGGAACTATGGCTACACCTTC.

There are a few counts of this clonotype. The chain joins TRBV25-1 to TRBJ2-7, with no clear D. Per the germline V gene, CDR1 is MGHDK and CDR2 is SYGVNS. CDR3 length equals 12 residues. Trimming removed 6 bases from V and 4 bases from J, with 10 bases in between. The CDR3 DNA is TGTGCCAGCAGAAGCGACCTTTACGAGCAGTACTTC. It is translated as CASRSDLYEQYF.

This chain connects TRBV27 to TRBJ1-4, with D possibly matching TRBD1 (5 bases). The ends were cut back, 5 bases at V and 6 bases at J, with 16 bases in the middle. Germline lookup yields CDR1 MNHEY and CDR2 SMNVEV (reference sequence). The CDR3 contains 15 residues. The CDR3: CASSLTGVWDEKLFF. The CDR3 coding sequence is TGTGCCAGCAGTCTCACGGGGGTATGGGATGAAAAACTGTTTTTT.

The chain combines TRBV3-1 with TRBJ2-5; 9 nucleotides agree with TRBD1. This CDR3 is 17 amino acids long. Trimming cost V 2 bases and J 4 bases; bases outside gene matches: 11. Germline CDR1 reads LGHDT; CDR2 reads YNNKEL (reference sequence). This chain's CDR3 is CASSQFPVGQGRETQYF. Here the CDR3 DNA reads TGTGCCAGCAGCCAATTCCCGGTGGGACAGGGACGAGAGACCCAGTACTTC.

The gene calls are TRBV18 and TRBJ1-6, with D perhaps TRBD1 (5 bases). CDR1 and CDR2 from the germline V gene are KGHSH and LQKENI. V was trimmed by 3 bases and J by 8 bases, leaving 8 bases between them. The CDR3 is 13 residues long. The CDR3 protein is CASSPSGDSPLHF. CDR3 DNA: TGTGCCAGCTCACCTTCGGGGGATTCACCCCTCCACTTT. Combining the CDR3 with reference TRBV18 and TRBJ1-6 gives the whole variable domain NAGVMQNPRHLVRRRGQEARLRCSPMKGHSHVYWYRQLPEEGLKFMVYLQKENIIDESGMPKERFSAEFPKEGPSILRIQQVVRGDSAAYFCASSPSGDSPLHFGNGTRLTVT.

The chain is built from TRBV24-1 and TRBJ2-1; 9 bases line up with TRBD1. V shed 3 bases, J shed 5 bases, and the junction held 1 base outside the gene matches. Germline CDR1 reads KGHDR; CDR2 reads SFDVKD. The CDR3 consists of 14 residues. CDR3: CATSDGTGNNEQFF. The CDR3 DNA sequence: TGTGCCACCAGTGATGGGACAGGGAACAATGAGCAGTTCTTC.

The table lists this clonotype with a count of one. V usage is TRBV6-1 and J usage is TRBJ1-1; D is uncertain. Germline V gene data show CDR1 as MNHNS and CDR2 as SASEGT. V was cut by 5 bases and J by 1 base, with 20 bases left in between. This CDR3 has 17 amino acids. The CDR3 coding sequence is TGTGCCAGCAGTACCAAGGTCCCCGGCCGGGGGAACACTGAAGCTTTCTTT. It codes for CASSTKVPGRGNTEAFF.

Comments on this clonotype: At one end the junction does not follow the germline gene, possibly because of a read error. This rearrangement joins TRBV7-9 to TRBJ2-1, with 9 bases identical to TRBD2. The CDR3 spans 17 residues. CDR1 is SEHNR and CDR2 is FQNEAQ in the germline V gene (reference sequence). DNA of the CDR3: TGTGCCAGTAGCTCGTTAGCGGGAGTAGGAACCTACAATGAGCAGTTCTTC. Its translation: CASSSLAGVGTYNEQFF.

The chain couples TRBV29-1 to TRBJ2-1; D is unresolved. The CDR3 consists of 12 residues. CDR1 is SQVTM and CDR2 is ANQGSEA in the germline V gene. The V gene lost 2 bases and the J gene lost 10 bases, with 12 bases spanning the gap. The DNA of the CDR3 is TGCAGCGTTGAAAAAAAGCTCCGCGAGCAGTTCTTC. Translated, it gives CSVEKKLREQFF.

This clonotype appeared many times. The rearrangement uses TRBV4-3 and TRBJ2-6; TRBD2 might be the D (7 bases). The CDR3 covers 17 residues. The germline gives CDR1 LGHNA, CDR2 YSLEER. The V and J ends lost 0 bases and 0 bases respectively, with 9 bases between them. CDR3 residues: CASSQDGGASGANVLTF. CDR3 sequence (DNA): TGCGCCAGCAGCCAAGATGGGGGGGCCTCTGGGGCCAACGTCCTGACTTTC.

The chain joins TRBV10-2 to TRBJ1-4, with D possibly matching TRBD1 (5 bases). The CDR3 extends over 14 amino acids. The V end was cut by 8 bases, the J end by 2 bases, with 12 bases between. Germline CDR1 is WSHSY and CDR2 is SAAADI. The CDR3: CASRLGGTNEKLFF. The CDR3 bases are TGCGCCAGCCGCCTCGGGGGTACTAATGAAAAACTGTTTTTT.

V is TRBV4-1 and J is TRBJ1-6; no clear D gene. In germline, CDR1 is MGHRA, CDR2 YSYEKL. The CDR3 runs 13 residues. Between the trimmed V and J ends, which lost 8 bases and 10 bases, there was a span of 15 bases. For the CDR3, the DNA is TGCGCCAGCCGAAAGGGATCGGACTCACCCCTCCACTTT. Translating it yields CASRKGSDSPLHF.

This sequence joins TRBV20-1 and TRBJ2-7, with D possibly being TRBD1 (5 bases). CDR1 is DFQATT, CDR2 SNEGSKA, per germline (reference sequence). Trimming removed 0 bases at V and 6 bases at J, with 15 bases between. This CDR3 has 14 amino acids. The CDR3 spells CSARDGKGASEQYF. The CDR3 bases are TGCAGTGCTAGAGATGGTAAAGGGGCTAGCGAGCAGTACTTC.

The rearrangement joins TRBV6-6 to TRBJ1-2; the match to TRBD1 covers 7 bases. Germline CDR1 is MNHNY and CDR2 is SVGAGI (reference sequence). The CDR3 has 16 amino acids. The trim removed 0 bases at V and 4 bases at J, leaving 8 bases unmatched. CDR3: CASSYSTDRTTYGYTF. In nucleotides, the CDR3 is TGTGCCAGCAGTTACTCGACGGACAGGACGACCTATGGCTACACCTTC.

Here the CDR3 reads CAISESGPFSDTQYF. For the CDR3, the DNA is TGTGCCATCAGTGAGTCGGGTCCGTTTTCGGATACGCAGTATTTT. The V and J genes are TRBV10-3 and TRBJ2-3, with unresolved D. From germline, CDR1 is ENHRY and CDR2 SYGVKD. Trimming took 0 bases from V and 6 from J, leaving 13 bases between them. The CDR3 is 15 amino acids.

This clonotype appeared once. This chain uses TRBV5-1 with TRBJ2-5, with 8 bases matching TRBD1. There are 16 residues in the CDR3. The germline V gene encodes CDR1 SGHRS and CDR2 YFSETQ. Trimming took 5 bases from V and 5 from J; bases not matched to a gene: 14. The CDR3 DNA reads TGCGCCAGCAGACAAGTGGCAGGGGGCCATAGGGAGACCCAGTACTTC. It translates to CASRQVAGGHRETQYF.

The chain recombines TRBV20-1 with TRBJ1-1, with D perhaps TRBD1 (5 bases). Germline loops: CDR1 DFQATT, CDR2 SNEGSKA (reference sequence). Trimming took 6 bases from V and 11 from J, leaving 22 bases between them. The CDR3 has 13 amino acids. In DNA, the CDR3 is TGCAGTGCGCCAAAATCTTCCAGGGAGGAGGCTTTCTTT. Its translation: CSAPKSSREEAFF.